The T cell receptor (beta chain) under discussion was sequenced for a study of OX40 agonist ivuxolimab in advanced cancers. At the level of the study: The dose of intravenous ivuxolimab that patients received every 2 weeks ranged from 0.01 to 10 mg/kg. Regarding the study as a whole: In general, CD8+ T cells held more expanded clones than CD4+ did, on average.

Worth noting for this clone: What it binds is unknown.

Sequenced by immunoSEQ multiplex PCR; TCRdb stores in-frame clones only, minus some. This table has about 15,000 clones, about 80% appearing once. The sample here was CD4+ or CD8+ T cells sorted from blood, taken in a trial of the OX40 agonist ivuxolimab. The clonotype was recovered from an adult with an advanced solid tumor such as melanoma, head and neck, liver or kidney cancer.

The CDR3 nucleotides are TGTGCCAGCAGGAAATCCCCGAGTCAGCCCCAGCATTTT. Encoded protein: CASRKSPSQPQHF. V is TRBV7-9 and J is TRBJ1-5; D remains unclear. This CDR3 spans 13 amino acids. V shed 6 bases and J shed 6 bases, with 12 bases lying between them. Per germline, CDR1 SEHNR and CDR2 FQNEAQ (reference sequence).